A selection of T cell receptor beta chains follows, all from one sample in a study of blood T cell repertoires in COVID-19. Method: immunoSEQ multiplex PCR; TCRdb's copy keeps in-frame clones and lacks some. This table has 62,000 or so clones, 80% to 90% appearing once. The sample comprised peripheral blood. The receptors were sampled from a human donor in a cohort sampled during active COVID-19. Both conserved end residues are part of each CDR3. Fields, in order: V gene, J gene, CDR3 length, D gene, clone size, CDR3 DNA, CDR3 protein. The D gene is left open where the match is weak. Some rows mark clone size as missing; the rest say once, few, many or name a class of expanded clone.

>TRBV20-1|TRBJ2-7|11|NA|NA
TGCAGTGCCCTGTTAGCAGGGGAGCAGTACTTC
CSALLAGEQYF
>TRBV27|TRBJ2-7|13|NA|NA
TGTGCCAGCAGGCCTCACCACGGCTACGAGCAGTACTTC
CASRPHHGYEQYF
>TRBV11-2|TRBJ1-1|15|NA|NA
TGTGCCAGCAGCCCCCGACAGAATATTAACACTGAAGCTTTCTTT
CASSPRQNINTEAFF
>TRBV6-5|TRBJ2-2|15|NA|NA
TGTGCCAGCAGTTACCAGGGGCCGAACACCGGGGAGCTGTTTTTT
CASSYQGPNTGELFF
>TRBV6-5|TRBJ2-7|16|TRBD1|NA
TGTGCCAGCAGTTCGCGTTGGGGACAGGGTTTAAACGAGCAGTACTTC
CASSSRWGQGLNEQYF
>TRBV28|TRBJ2-7|16|TRBD2|NA
TGTGCCAGCAGTTTAGGAACGGGAGGCACTCTAAAGGAGCAGTACTTC
CASSLGTGGTLKEQYF
>TRBV11-2|TRBJ2-7|18|NA|NA
TGTGCCAGCAGCTTAGATGTCTCGCGCGGGGCCCTTACCTACGAGCAGTACTTC
CASSLDVSRGALTYEQYF
>TRBV6-5|TRBJ2-5|13|TRBD2|NA
TGTGCCAGCGTGCGGGGGGCTCGTGAGACCCAGTACTTC
CASVRGARETQYF
>TRBV7-9|TRBJ2-7|14|NA|few
TGTGCCAGCAGCAGGGACACAACCTCCTACGAGCAGTACTTC
CASSRDTTSYEQYF
>TRBV6-5|TRBJ2-3|15|NA|NA
TGTGCCAGCAGTTACTCGACAGCTAGGGCAGATACGCAGTATTTT
CASSYSTARADTQYF
>TRBV4-1|TRBJ2-7|15|NA|NA
TGCGCCAGCAGCCATTTGCCTAGCGAGCCCTACGAGCAGTACTTC
CASSHLPSEPYEQYF
>TRBV18|TRBJ1-1|12|NA|NA
TGTGCCAGCTCACCACCCAACGGGGAGGTTTTCTTT
CASSPPNGEVFF
>TRBV11-2|TRBJ2-5|15|TRBD2|NA
TGTGCCAGCAGCGAAGCGGGGGGGCCGAGGGAGACCCAGTACTTC
CASSEAGGPRETQYF
>TRBV5-1|TRBJ2-3|15|NA|NA
TGCGCCAGCAGCTTGGCCCTATTTAGTACAGATACGCAGTATTTT
CASSLALFSTDTQYF
>TRBV20-1|TRBJ2-7|10|NA|NA
TGCAGTGGAAGTGCGAGGGAGCAGTACTTC
CSGSAREQYF
>TRBV7-6|TRBJ2-1|15|TRBD2|NA
TGTGCCAGCAGCTCTACTAGCGAGACCTACAATGAGCAGTTCTTC
CASSSTSETYNEQFF
>TRBV15|TRBJ1-3|17|NA|NA
TGTGCCACCAGCAGAGCCCCCGAGACAGAAAAAAGAAACACCATATATTTT
CATSRAPETEKRNTIYF
>TRBV19|TRBJ1-6|16|TRBD1|NA
TGTGCCAGTAGATTCGAGGACAGGCGGGTATCGGCACCCCTCCACTTT
CASRFEDRRVSAPLHF
>TRBV19|TRBJ1-2|13|TRBD1|NA
TGTGCCACGGGACAGGGAAGGATCTATGGCTACACCTTC
CATGQGRIYGYTF
>TRBV6-1|TRBJ2-7|13|NA|NA
TGTGCCAGCAGTGACGGGGGGCTTAGCGAGCAGTACTTC
CASSDGGLSEQYF